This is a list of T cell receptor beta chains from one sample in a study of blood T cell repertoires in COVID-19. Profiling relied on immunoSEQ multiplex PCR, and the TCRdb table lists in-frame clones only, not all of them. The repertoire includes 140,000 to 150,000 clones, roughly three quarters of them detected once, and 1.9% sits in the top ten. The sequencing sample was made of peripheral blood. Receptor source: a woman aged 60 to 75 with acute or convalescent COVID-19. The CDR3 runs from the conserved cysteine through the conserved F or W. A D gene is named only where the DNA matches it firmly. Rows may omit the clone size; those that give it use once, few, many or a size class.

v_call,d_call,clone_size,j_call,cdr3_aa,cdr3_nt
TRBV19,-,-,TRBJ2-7,CASSPPPKGLLYEQYF,TGTGCCAGTAGTCCGCCGCCGAAGGGGCTCCTCTACGAGCAGTACTTC
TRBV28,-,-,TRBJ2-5,CASTPGETQYF,TGTGCCAGCACCCCCGGGGAGACCCAGTACTTC
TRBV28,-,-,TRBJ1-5,CASSHRDYNQPQHF,TGTGCCAGCAGTCACAGGGATTACAATCAGCCCCAGCATTTT
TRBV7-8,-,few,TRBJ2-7,CASSLEVLAFSYEQYF,TGTGCCAGCAGCTTAGAAGTGCTAGCGTTCTCCTACGAGCAGTACTTC
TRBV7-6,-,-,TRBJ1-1,CASSARESGMVVF,TGTGCCAGCAGCGCCCGGGAGTCCGGAATGGTGGTCTTT
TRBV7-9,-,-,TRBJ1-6,CASSGDRSLHF,TGTGCCAGCAGCGGTGACAGGTCCCTCCACTTT
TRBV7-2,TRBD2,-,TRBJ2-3,CASSYRAGATDTQYF,TGTGCCAGCAGCTATAGAGCGGGAGCAACAGATACGCAGTATTTT
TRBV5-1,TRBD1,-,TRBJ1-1,CASSYPRQGGTEAFF,TGCGCCAGCTCTTACCCCCGACAGGGAGGCACTGAAGCTTTCTTT
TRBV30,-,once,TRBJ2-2,CAWSPGGSNTGELFF,TGTGCCTGGAGTCCGGGGGGCTCGAACACCGGGGAGCTGTTTTTT
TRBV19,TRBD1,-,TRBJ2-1,CASRLEGTGLNEQFF,TGTGCCAGTAGACTAGAGGGGACAGGCCTCAATGAGCAGTTCTTC
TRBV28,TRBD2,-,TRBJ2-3,CASIPTSGRALDTQYF,TGTGCCAGCATTCCTACTAGCGGGAGGGCCCTGGATACGCAGTATTTT
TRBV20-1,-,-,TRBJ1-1,CSAGGVTEAFF,TGCAGTGCTGGGGGGGTGACTGAAGCTTTCTTT
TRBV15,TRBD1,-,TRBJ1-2,CATSRSMGQGYGYTF,TGTGCCACCAGCAGATCAATGGGACAGGGGTATGGCTACACCTTC
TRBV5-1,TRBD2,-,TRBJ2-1,CASSRRTSGLTYNEQFF,TGCGCCAGCAGCCGGCGGACTAGCGGACTCACCTACAATGAGCAGTTCTTC
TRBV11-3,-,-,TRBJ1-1,CASSLGGGLNTEAFF,TGTGCCAGCAGCTTAGGCGGGGGTCTGAACACTGAAGCTTTCTTT
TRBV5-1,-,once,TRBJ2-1,CASNPAGGNEQFF,TGCGCCAGCAACCCCGCCGGGGGCAATGAGCAGTTCTTC
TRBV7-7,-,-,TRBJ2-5,CASSSGQSYQETQYF,TGTGCTAGCAGTTCGGGACAATCGTACCAAGAGACCCAGTACTTC
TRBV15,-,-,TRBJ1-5,CATGKGNQPQHF,TGTGCCACCGGAAAGGGGAATCAGCCCCAGCATTTT
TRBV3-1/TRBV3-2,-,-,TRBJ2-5,CASSQEWGVSETQYF,TGTGCCAGCAGCCAAGAGTGGGGAGTTTCGGAGACCCAGTACTTC
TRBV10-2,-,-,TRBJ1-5,CASSESGGVQPQHF,TGCGCCAGCAGTGAGTCAGGGGGTGTTCAGCCCCAGCATTTT
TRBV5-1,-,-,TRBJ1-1,CASSHGRDAEAFF,TGCGCCAGCAGCCACGGCAGGGATGCTGAAGCTTTCTTT
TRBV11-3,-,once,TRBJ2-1,CASSSGRGLNEQFF,TGTGCCAGCAGCTCGGGGCGGGGGCTCAATGAGCAGTTCTTC
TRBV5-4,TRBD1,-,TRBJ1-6,CASSSGTGYNSPLHF,TGTGCCAGCAGCTCCGGGACAGGGTATAATTCACCCCTCCACTTT
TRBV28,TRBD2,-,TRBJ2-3,CASSSGLETTDTQYF,TGTGCCAGCAGCTCGGGACTAGAAACCACAGATACGCAGTATTTT
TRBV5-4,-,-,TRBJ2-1,CASSLSLAANEQFF,TGTGCCAGCAGCTTGTCGCTAGCTGCCAATGAGCAGTTCTTC
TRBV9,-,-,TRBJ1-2,CASSAPYEVDGYTF,TGTGCCAGCAGCGCACCCTACGAGGTCGATGGCTACACCTTC
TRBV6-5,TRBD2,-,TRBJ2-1,CASRLAGDGRGEQFF,TGTGCCAGCAGACTAGCGGGAGATGGGAGGGGTGAGCAGTTCTTC
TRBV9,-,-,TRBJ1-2,CASSVDSRSVSYGYTF,TGTGCCAGCAGCGTAGATAGTAGGAGTGTCAGCTATGGCTACACCTTC
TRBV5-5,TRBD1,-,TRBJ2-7,CASSLTGIAYEQYF,TGTGCCAGCAGCCTGACAGGGATCGCCTACGAGCAGTACTTC
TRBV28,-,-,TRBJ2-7,CASSPPPFSSYEQYF,TGTGCCAGCAGCCCACCCCCATTTAGCTCCTACGAGCAGTACTTC
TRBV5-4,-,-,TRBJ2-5,CASSLWSWTATTNKRTQYF,TGTGCCAGCAGCTTGTGGTCCTGGACAGCTACCACTAACAAGAGAACCCAGTACTTC
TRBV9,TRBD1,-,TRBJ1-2,CASSVDQGDYGYTF,TGTGCCAGCAGCGTAGACCAGGGGGACTATGGCTACACCTTC
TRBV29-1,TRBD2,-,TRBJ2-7,CSVEASGSYEQYF,TGCAGCGTTGAGGCTAGCGGGAGCTACGAGCAGTACTTC
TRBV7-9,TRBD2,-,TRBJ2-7,CASSLGLAGRGFYEQYF,TGTGCCAGCAGCCTGGGACTAGCGGGAAGAGGATTCTACGAGCAGTACTTC
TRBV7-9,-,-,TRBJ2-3,CASSSWEIGTDTQYF,TGTGCCAGCAGCTCGTGGGAGATCGGCACAGATACGCAGTATTTT
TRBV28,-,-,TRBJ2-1,CASSFSGYNEQFF,TGTGCCAGCAGTTTTTCAGGATACAATGAGCAGTTCTTC
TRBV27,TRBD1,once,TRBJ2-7,CASSFRDRAPTDEQYF,TGTGCCAGCAGTTTCCGGGACAGGGCGCCTACTGATGAGCAGTACTTC
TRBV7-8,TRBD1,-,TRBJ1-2,CASSRRDSGYGYTF,TGTGCCAGCAGCCGTCGGGACAGTGGCTATGGCTACACCTTC
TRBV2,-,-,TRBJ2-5,CASRPTQGLWETQYF,TGTGCCAGCAGGCCGACCCAGGGGTTGTGGGAGACCCAGTACTTC
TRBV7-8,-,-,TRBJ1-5,CASSLGRAGQPQHF,TGTGCCAGCAGCTTAGGCAGGGCCGGGCAGCCCCAGCATTTT
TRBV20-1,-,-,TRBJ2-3,CSGGRGDTQYF,TGCAGTGGAGGCCGGGGAGATACGCAGTATTTT
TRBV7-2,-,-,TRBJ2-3,CASSAGLWDTQYF,TGTGCCAGCAGCGCGGGACTTTGGGATACGCAGTATTTT
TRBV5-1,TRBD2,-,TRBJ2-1,CASSLAGTSGSTFYNEQFF,TGCGCCAGCAGCTTGGCCGGGACTAGCGGGAGCACCTTCTACAATGAGCAGTTCTTC
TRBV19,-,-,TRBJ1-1,CASRWLTNTEAFF,TGTGCCAGTAGGTGGCTTACGAACACTGAAGCTTTCTTT
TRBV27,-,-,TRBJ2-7,CASSPTGFHEQYF,TGTGCCAGCAGTCCTACAGGGTTCCACGAGCAGTACTTC
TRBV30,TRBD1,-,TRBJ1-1,CAWSGTGETAFF,TGTGCCTGGAGTGGGACAGGGGAGACGGCTTTCTTT
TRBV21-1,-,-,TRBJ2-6,CASSNRGVPSGANVLTF,TGTGCCAGCAGCAACAGGGGGGTACCCTCTGGGGCCAACGTCCTGACTTTC
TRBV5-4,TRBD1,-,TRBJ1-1,CASSSGQGALNTEAFF,TGTGCCAGCAGCTCTGGACAGGGGGCTCTAAACACTGAAGCTTTCTTT
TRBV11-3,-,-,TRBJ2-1,CASSLRAMDEQFF,TGTGCCAGCAGCTTGAGGGCTATGGATGAGCAGTTCTTC
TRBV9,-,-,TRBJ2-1,CASSVAAGRYNEQFF,TGTGCCAGCAGCGTAGCAGCGGGCCGGTACAATGAGCAGTTCTTC
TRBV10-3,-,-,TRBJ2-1,CAISESRGWDEQFF,TGTGCCATCAGTGAGTCGAGAGGGTGGGATGAGCAGTTCTTC
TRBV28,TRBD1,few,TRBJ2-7,CGTGGNYEQYF,TGTGGGACAGGGGGTAACTACGAGCAGTACTTC
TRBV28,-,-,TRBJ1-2,CATDDRSYGYTF,TGTGCCACCGATGACAGATCCTATGGCTACACCTTC
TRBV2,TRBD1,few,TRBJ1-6,CASSDWDRNSPLHF,TGTGCCAGCAGTGATTGGGACAGGAATTCACCCCTCCACTTT
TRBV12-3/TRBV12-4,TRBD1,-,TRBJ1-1,CASSWDSNTEAFF,TGTGCCAGCAGTTGGGACAGTAACACTGAAGCTTTCTTT
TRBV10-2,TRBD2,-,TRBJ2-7,CASKRTSGSDEQYF,TGCGCCAGCAAGAGGACTAGCGGGAGTGACGAGCAGTACTTC
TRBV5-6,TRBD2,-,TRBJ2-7,CASSYPTSGRYYEQYF,TGTGCCAGCAGCTATCCGACTAGCGGGAGGTATTACGAGCAGTACTTC
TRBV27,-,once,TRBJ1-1,CASSFLRNTEAFF,TGTGCCAGCAGTTTTTTGAGAAACACTGAAGCTTTCTTT